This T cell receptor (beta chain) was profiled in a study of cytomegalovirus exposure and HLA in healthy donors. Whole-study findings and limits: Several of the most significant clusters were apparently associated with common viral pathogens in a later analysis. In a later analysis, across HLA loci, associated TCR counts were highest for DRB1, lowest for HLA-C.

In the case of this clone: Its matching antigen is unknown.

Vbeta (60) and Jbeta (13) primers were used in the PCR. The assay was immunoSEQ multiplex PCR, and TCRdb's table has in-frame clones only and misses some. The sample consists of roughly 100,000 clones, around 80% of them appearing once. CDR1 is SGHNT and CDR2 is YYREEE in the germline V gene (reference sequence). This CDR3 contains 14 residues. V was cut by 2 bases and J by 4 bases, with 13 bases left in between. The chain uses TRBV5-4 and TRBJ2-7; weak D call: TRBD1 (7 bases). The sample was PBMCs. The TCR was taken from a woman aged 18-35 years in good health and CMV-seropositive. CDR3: CASSFGGGVYEQYF. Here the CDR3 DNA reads TGTGCCAGCAGCTTTGGAGGGGGCGTTTACGAGCAGTACTTC.